The next 18 T cell receptor beta chains were all read from a single sample in a study of blood T cells in healthy people across ages. The use of a sample-barcoded 5' primer and a J-beta primer mix characterized a second PCR of about 7 to 12 cycles. TCRdb re-derived calls from the 5' RACE reads in MiXCR, one entry per CDR3 protein. This table has around 1,500,000 distinct CDR3 sequences, 28% appearing once. Sequenced: blood. These receptors were taken from a woman aged 25-40 years in good health.

About this clonotype: Since a much larger clone is just one base distant, this may be a read error. This chain uses TRBV5-1 with TRBJ2-7; D might be TRBD2 (6 bases). CDR3 length equals 13 residues. Germline V lookup: CDR1 SGHRS, CDR2 YFSETQ. Trimming took off 0 bases at V and 3 bases at J, with 7 bases between the two ends. The CDR3 coding sequence is TGCGCCAGCAGCTTGGCTAGCGTCTACGAGCAGTACTTC. Protein sequence: CASSLASVYEQYF.

This clonotype was seen ten or more times. The rearrangement uses TRBV4-3 and TRBJ2-7; TRBD2 might be the D (5 bases). V gave up 0 bases and J gave up 6 bases, with 15 bases separating them. The CDR3 is 15 residues long. From germline, CDR1 is LGHNA and CDR2 YSLEER. The CDR3: CASSQDRDSPSEQYF. In DNA form, the CDR3 reads TGCGCCAGCAGCCAAGACCGGGATTCCCCATCCGAGCAGTACTTC.

CDR3 amino acids: CASSLGTVMDTQYF. The DNA of the CDR3 is TGTGCCAGTAGTCTAGGGACGGTCATGGATACGCAGTATTTT. J is TRBJ2-3 and V is TRBV19; D is perhaps TRBD1 or TRBD2 (5 bases each). Trimming left V 5 bases short and J 6 bases short, with 15 bases between. The CDR3 consists of 14 residues. CDR1 and CDR2 from the germline V gene are LNHDA and SQIVND (reference sequence).

This clonotype was observed a few times. The DNA of the CDR3 is TGTGCCAGCAGCTTAGTGAATTTAGGGCGGCAGGGGGGCCACGAGCAGTACTTC. Protein: CASSLVNLGRQGGHEQYF. The rearrangement links TRBV7-9 to TRBJ2-4; TRBD1 is a possible D gene (7 bases). The end of the DNA is better explained by TRBJ2-7, so the J call may be wrong. CDR1 SEHNR and CDR2 FQNEAQ come from the germline V gene (reference sequence). The CDR3 consists of 18 residues.

Written as DNA, the CDR3 is TGTGCCAGCAGTCCCTCAGTGACAACTAATGAAAAACTGTTTTTT. This gives the protein CASSPSVTTNEKLFF. This chain connects TRBV11-2 to TRBJ1-4, with D uncertain. The CDR3 spans 15 residues. The V end was cut by 6 bases, the J end by 0 bases, with 11 bases between. Germline CDR1 SGHAT, CDR2 FQNNGV.

Ten or more counts support this clonotype. V is TRBV12-3 or TRBV12-4 and J is TRBJ2-1, with 7 bases aligning to TRBD1. CDR3 length: 14 residues. V shed 6 bases and J 8 bases; nucleotides not matched to a gene: 10. Here the CDR3 DNA reads TGTGCCAGCAGCTTGGCAGGGGGTAGAGATGAGCAGTTCTTC. Translation: CASSLAGGRDEQFF.

The V call is TRBV5-1, the J call TRBJ2-3; 9 nucleotides match TRBD1. After removal of 2 bases from V and 2 bases from J, the junction contained 6 bases not matched to a gene. This CDR3 is built from 16 residues. CDR1 and CDR2 (germline): SGHRS, YFSETQ. CDR3 sequence reads: CASSLQGADNTDTQYF. The CDR3 DNA sequence: TGCGCCAGCAGCTTACAGGGGGCAGATAACACAGATACGCAGTATTTT.

This clonotype has more than one count but fewer than ten. At one end the junction does not follow the germline gene, possibly because of a read error. V usage is TRBV4-1 and J usage is TRBJ2-7; D gene ambiguous. The germline gives CDR1 MGHRA, CDR2 YSYEKL. The CDR3 consists of 19 residues. CDR3: CTSSHPRWGKGPSTYEQYF. DNA for the CDR3: TGCACCAGCAGCCATCCGAGGTGGGGAAAAGGGCCAAGCACCTACGAGCAGTACTTC.

In its sample, this clonotype was seen a few times. J is TRBJ2-1 and V is TRBV20-1, with D possibly called TRBD1 or TRBD2 (6 bases each). The germline V gene has CDR1 DFQATT and CDR2 SNEGSKA (reference sequence). There are 14 residues in the CDR3. Trimming removed 3 bases at V and 7 bases at J, with 16 bases between. The CDR3, as DNA: TGCAGTGCTAGGAGGGGGGCGCCGGGAAATGAGCAGTTCTTC. This gives the protein CSARRGAPGNEQFF.

This clonotype was picked up many times. V usage is TRBV4-3 and J usage is TRBJ2-7; the D gene is possibly TRBD2 (6 bases). The V end lost 0 bases, the J end lost 5 bases, and 14 bases lay between the germline ends. Looked up from germline, CDR1 is LGHNA and CDR2 is YSLEER. The CDR3 sequence is 15 residues long. This CDR3 is CASSQDGGKVHEQYF. The CDR3 region has the DNA TGCGCCAGCAGCCAAGATGGAGGGAAAGTCCACGAGCAGTACTTC.

A word on this clonotype: This could be a read error, since a much larger clone is one nucleotide away. This chain uses TRBV5-6 with TRBJ2-1, with TRBD2 as a possible D gene (6 bases). Germline V gene sequence: CDR1 SGHDT, CDR2 YYEEEE. This CDR3 spans 15 amino acids. In DNA, the CDR3 is TGTGTCAGCAGCTTGTCGGGAGTTCCCTACAATGAGCAGTTCTTC. As protein: CVSSLSGVPYNEQFF.

The V gene is TRBV2, the J gene TRBJ2-7; tentatively, D is TRBD2 (5 bases). The CDR3 has 12 residues. Trimming shortened V by 10 bases and J by 3 bases, and 13 bases separated the two germline ends. Germline V gene lookup returns CDR1 SNHLY and CDR2 FYNNEI. This CDR3 is CATASGVYEQYF. For the CDR3, the DNA is TGTGCCACCGCCAGCGGAGTCTACGAGCAGTACTTC.

This clonotype was observed a handful of times. The V and J genes are TRBV15 and TRBJ2-1; D might be TRBD2 (6 bases). Germline values: CDR1 LNHNV, CDR2 YYDKDF (reference sequence). Trimming removed 5 bases from V and 10 bases from J, with 15 bases in between. The CDR3 is made up of 13 amino acids. This CDR3 reads CATSPERREEQFF. DNA of the CDR3: TGTGCCACCAGCCCTGAGAGGAGGGAAGAGCAGTTCTTC.

The gene calls are TRBV7-2 and TRBJ1-2, with TRBD1 matching 9 bases. Looked up from germline, CDR1 is SGHTA and CDR2 is FQGNSA. Trimming cost V 5 bases and J 4 bases; bases outside gene matches: 8. The CDR3 consists of 15 residues. The CDR3 nucleotides read TGTGCCAGCAGCCCTCAACAGGGGGCAGGCTATGGCTACACCTTC. As protein: CASSPQQGAGYGYTF.

The J gene is TRBJ2-3, the V gene TRBV9; TRBD2 matches 8 bases. This CDR3 region has 18 residues. The germline V gene has CDR1 SGDLS and CDR2 YYNGEE. The V gene end was trimmed by 0 bases and the J gene end by 1 base; junction bases not matched to a gene: 10. Here the CDR3 reads CASSVATWAGGRTDTQYF. The CDR3 DNA sequence: TGTGCCAGCAGCGTAGCCACCTGGGCGGGGGGCCGCACAGATACGCAGTATTTT.

The chain employs TRBV15 and TRBJ1-1, with D maybe TRBD1 (6 bases). The CDR3 is made up of 14 amino acids. The germline V gene encodes CDR1 LNHNV and CDR2 YYDKDF (reference sequence). V lost 5 bases and J 1 base, leaving 11 bases between the germline ends. CDR3 protein: CATSVRTANTEAFF. In nucleotides, the CDR3 is TGTGCCACCAGCGTCCGGACAGCGAACACTGAAGCTTTCTTT.

This sequence joins TRBV4-2 and TRBJ1-1; D gene uncertain. V was cut by 5 bases and J by 3 bases, with 13 bases left in between. The germline V gene encodes CDR1 LGHNA and CDR2 YNFKEQ. This CDR3 has 14 amino acids. The CDR3 nucleotides are TGTGCCAGCAGCAAGTACCCTGGAGACACTGAAGCTTTCTTT. Residues: CASSKYPGDTEAFF.

Only a few counts were recorded for this clonotype. The chain combines TRBV7-9 with TRBJ2-1, with D possibly TRBD1 on 5 matching bases. Germline CDR1 and CDR2: SEHNR and FQNEAQ (reference sequence). V was shortened by 1 base and J by 5 bases, with 12 bases between the two germline ends. This CDR3 region has 15 residues. The CDR3 here is CASSLVGDPNNEQFF. The CDR3 nucleotides read TGTGCCAGCAGCTTAGTAGGGGATCCCAACAATGAGCAGTTCTTC.